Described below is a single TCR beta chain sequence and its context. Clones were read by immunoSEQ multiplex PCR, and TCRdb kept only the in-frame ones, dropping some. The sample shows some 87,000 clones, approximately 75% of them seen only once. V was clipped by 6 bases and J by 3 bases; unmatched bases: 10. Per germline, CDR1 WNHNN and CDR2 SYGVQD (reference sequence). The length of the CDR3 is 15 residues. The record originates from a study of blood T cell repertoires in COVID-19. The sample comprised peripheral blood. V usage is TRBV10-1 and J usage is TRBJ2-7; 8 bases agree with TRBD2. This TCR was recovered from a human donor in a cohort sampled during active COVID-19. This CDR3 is CASSPGRSGDYEQYF. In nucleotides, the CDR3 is TGCGCCAGCAGCCCTGGCCGTAGCGGGGACTACGAGCAGTACTTC.